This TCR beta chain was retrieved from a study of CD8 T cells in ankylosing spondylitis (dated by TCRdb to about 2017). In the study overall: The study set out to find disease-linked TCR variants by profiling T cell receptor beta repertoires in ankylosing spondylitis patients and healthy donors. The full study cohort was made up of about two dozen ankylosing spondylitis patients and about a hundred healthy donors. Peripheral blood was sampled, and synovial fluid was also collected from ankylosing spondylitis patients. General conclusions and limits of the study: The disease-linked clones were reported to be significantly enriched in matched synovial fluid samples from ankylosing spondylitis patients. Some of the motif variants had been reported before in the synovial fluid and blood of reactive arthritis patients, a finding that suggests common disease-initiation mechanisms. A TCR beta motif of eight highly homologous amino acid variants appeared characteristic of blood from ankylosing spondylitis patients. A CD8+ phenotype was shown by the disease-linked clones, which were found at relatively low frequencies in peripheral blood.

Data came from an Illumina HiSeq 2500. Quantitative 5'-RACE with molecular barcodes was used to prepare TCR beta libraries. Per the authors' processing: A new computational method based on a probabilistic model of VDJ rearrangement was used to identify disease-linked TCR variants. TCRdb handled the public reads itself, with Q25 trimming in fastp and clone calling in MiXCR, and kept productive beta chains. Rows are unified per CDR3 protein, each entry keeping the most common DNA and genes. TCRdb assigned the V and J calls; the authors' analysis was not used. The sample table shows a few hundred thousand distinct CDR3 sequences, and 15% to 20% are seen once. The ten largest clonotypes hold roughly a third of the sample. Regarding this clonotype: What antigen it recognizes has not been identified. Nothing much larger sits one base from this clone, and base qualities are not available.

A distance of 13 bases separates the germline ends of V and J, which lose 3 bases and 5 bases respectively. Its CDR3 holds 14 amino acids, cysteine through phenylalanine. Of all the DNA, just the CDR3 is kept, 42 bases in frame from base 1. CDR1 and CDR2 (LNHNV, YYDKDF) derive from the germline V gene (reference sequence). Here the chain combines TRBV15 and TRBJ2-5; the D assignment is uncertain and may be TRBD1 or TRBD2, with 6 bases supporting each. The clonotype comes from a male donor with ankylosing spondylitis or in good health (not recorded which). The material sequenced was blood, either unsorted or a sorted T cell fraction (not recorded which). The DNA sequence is TGTGCCACCAGCAGCGAATTCGGGGGCGAGACCCAGTACTTC. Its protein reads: CATSSEFGGETQYF.